This TCR beta chain stems from a study of molecular identifiers for immune sequencing clone quantification. General study points: Clones carrying above 20 RNA copies accounted for over 99% of effector molecules, under 1% in naive cells.

From the PCR reads, TCRdb called clonotypes with MiXCR, one entry per CDR3 protein. The table has about 300,000 distinct CDR3 sequences, about a fifth seen once. Concerning this clonotype: What it binds is not known. One base away lies a much larger clone, so this may be a sequencing read error.

The length of the CDR3 is 15 residues. The V gene lost 8 bases and the J gene lost 0 bases, with 14 bases spanning the gap. Germline values: CDR1 SGHVS, CDR2 FQNEAQ. Specimen: naive CD8+ T cells from blood, with Jurkat cell RNA spiked in. The sample's subset: FACS-sorted CD8+CD4-CCR7+CD45RA+ naive T cells. The chain carries TRBV7-8 and TRBJ2-1, with D perhaps matching TRBD2 (5 bases). The source of this sequence is a human donor in good health. Some libraries in this study had Jurkat cell RNA spiked in. CDR3 nucleotide sequence: TGTGCCAGCGGCAAGGACGGGGTCTCCTACAATGAGCAGTTCTTC. Translating gives CASGKDGVSYNEQFF. Looking up the rest from reference TRBV7-8 and TRBJ2-1 gives the full variable domain: GAGVSQSPRYKVAKRGQDVALRCDPISGHVSLFWYQQALGQGPEFLTYFQNEAQLDKSGLPSDRFFAERPEGSVSTLKIQRTQQEDSAVYLCASGKDGVSYNEQFFGPGTRLTVL.